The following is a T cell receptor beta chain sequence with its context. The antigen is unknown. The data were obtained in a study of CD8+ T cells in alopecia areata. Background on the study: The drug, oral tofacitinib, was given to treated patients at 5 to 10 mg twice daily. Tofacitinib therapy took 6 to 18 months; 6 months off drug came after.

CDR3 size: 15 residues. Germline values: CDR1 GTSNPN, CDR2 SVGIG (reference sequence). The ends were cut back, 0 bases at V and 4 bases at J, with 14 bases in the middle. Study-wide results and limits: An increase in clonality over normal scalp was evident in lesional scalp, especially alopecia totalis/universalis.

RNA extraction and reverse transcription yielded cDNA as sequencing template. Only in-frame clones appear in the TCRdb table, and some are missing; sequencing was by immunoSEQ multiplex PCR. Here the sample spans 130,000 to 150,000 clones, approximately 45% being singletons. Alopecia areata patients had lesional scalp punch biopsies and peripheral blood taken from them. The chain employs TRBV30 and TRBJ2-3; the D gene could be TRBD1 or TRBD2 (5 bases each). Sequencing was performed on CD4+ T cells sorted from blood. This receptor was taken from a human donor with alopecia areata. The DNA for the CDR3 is TGTGCCTGGAGTGTCCTGTTACGGGGCCCAGATACGCAGTATTTT. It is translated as CAWSVLLRGPDTQYF.